The next 19 T cell receptor beta chains were all read from a single sample in a study of OX40 agonist ivuxolimab in advanced cancers. The library was made by the immunoSEQ multiplex PCR assay. Imported from immuneACCESS, the table was reduced by TCRdb to in-frame sequences with V and J called. These copies leave out some clones; in studies compared against another copy, an unresolved V gene accounts for under half, and the cause of the remainder is not known. The sample records some 72,000 clones, under 85% of which are singletons. In total, the top ten clones hold 0.45% to 0.65% of the sample. The source was CD4+ or CD8+ T cells sorted from blood, collected in a trial of the OX40 agonist ivuxolimab. The receptors derive from an adult with an advanced solid tumor such as melanoma, head and neck, liver or kidney cancer.

The chain uses TRBV4-1 and TRBJ2-3; TRBD2 agrees at 15 bases. The trim removed 3 bases at V and 0 bases at J, leaving 7 bases unmatched. CDR3 length equals 19 residues. Germline lookup yields CDR1 MGHRA and CDR2 YSYEKL. CDR3 DNA: TGCGCCAGCAGCCACACGGGACTAGCGGGGGGTAGCAGCACAGATACGCAGTATTTT. It is translated as CASSHTGLAGGSSTDTQYF.

The chain recombines TRBV19 with TRBJ1-4, with a tentative D call TRBD1 (6 bases). CDR3 size: 13 residues. CDR1 and CDR2 from the germline V gene are LNHDA and SQIVND (reference sequence). Trimming removed 3 bases from V and 11 bases from J, with 13 bases in between. The CDR3 DNA sequence: TGTGCCAGTAGTATTAACAGGGACGGCAAACTGTTTTTT. Translating gives CASSINRDGKLFF.

In its sample, this clone was seen once. The chain carries TRBV6-5 and TRBJ2-1, with 9 bases matching TRBD2. The CDR3 runs to 14 residues. V lost 4 bases and J lost 9; bases outside the gene matches: 7. Germline CDR1 reads MNHEY; CDR2 reads SVGAGI. CDR3 DNA sequence: TGTGCCAGCAGTTTTAGCGGGAGAGGTGGTGAGCAGTTCTTC. It translates to CASSFSGRGGEQFF.

The V gene is TRBV5-6, the J gene TRBJ1-3, with no clear D. Germline V CDR1 and CDR2: SGHDT, YYEEEE. The CDR3 spans 15 residues. The V end was cut by 0 bases, the J end by 0 bases, with 7 bases between. The CDR3 nucleotides are TGTGCCAGCAGCTTGGGTATGACCTCTGGAAACACCATATATTTT. It yields the protein CASSLGMTSGNTIYF.

This clone was seen just once. J is TRBJ2-1 and V is TRBV14; D unclear. This CDR3 region has 11 residues. CDR1 and CDR2 (germline): SGHDN, FVKESK. V dropped 2 bases and J dropped 9 bases, with 5 bases sitting between them. CDR3 sequence: CASSQYAEQFF. The CDR3 bases are TGTGCCAGCAGCCAATATGCTGAGCAGTTCTTC.

The V gene is TRBV7-3, the J gene TRBJ2-1; 11 bases agree with TRBD1. V lost 5 bases to trimming and J lost 13 bases; unmatched junction nucleotides: 7. The CDR3 consists of 13 residues. CDR1 and CDR2 (germline): SGHTA, FQGTGA. The CDR3 loop is CASSPRDRGKQFF. In nucleotides, the CDR3 is TGTGCCAGCAGCCCCCGGGACAGGGGGAAACAGTTCTTC.

This clone was found once. This chain joins TRBV4-3 and TRBJ2-1, with 8 bases fitting TRBD1. The CDR3 contains 14 residues. Looked up from germline, CDR1 is LGHNA and CDR2 is YSLEER. V lost 3 bases and J lost 8; bases outside the gene matches: 6. The CDR3 DNA is TGCGCCAGCAGCCACAGGGGGCAGTGGTATGAGCAGTTCTTC. Amino acid sequence: CASSHRGQWYEQFF.

CDR3 coding DNA: TGTGCCAGCAGTTTGGGAGGACAGGGGGGTATCAATCAGCCCCAGCATTTT. Translated, it gives CASSLGGQGGINQPQHF. V usage is TRBV28 and J usage is TRBJ1-5; 10 positions match TRBD1. This CDR3 region has 17 residues. Trimming cost V 3 bases and J 3 bases; bases outside gene matches: 8. CDR1 and CDR2 (germline): MDHEN, SYDVKM.

This clone was counted only a few times. The V and J genes are TRBV14 and TRBJ1-2; D not certain. Germline CDR1 is SGHDN and CDR2 is FVKESK. V lost 0 bases and J lost 5, with 7 bases in between. The CDR3 is 13 amino acids. The CDR3 bases are TGTGCCAGCAGCCAAGACGGGAAGTATGGCTACACCTTC. Translated, it gives CASSQDGKYGYTF.

The chain links TRBV28 to TRBJ1-2, with 7 nucleotides matching TRBD1. This CDR3 has 12 residues. In germline, CDR1 is MDHEN, CDR2 SYDVKM. V shed 4 bases, J shed 7 bases, and the junction held 3 bases outside the gene matches. CDR3: CASSSQGLGYTF. CDR3 nucleotides: TGTGCCAGCAGTTCACAGGGGCTTGGCTACACCTTC.

V and J are TRBV9 and TRBJ2-5, with 10 bases that match TRBD2. Germline V gene sequence: CDR1 SGDLS, CDR2 YYNGEE. CDR3 size: 14 residues. With V trimmed by 4 bases and J by 5 bases, 5 bases remained unmatched. DNA of the CDR3: TGTGCCAGCAGCCTTAGCGGGAGGCGGGAGACCCAGTACTTC. Residues: CASSLSGRRETQYF.

This clone has a single count. The rearrangement links TRBV6-6 to TRBJ1-3; D not resolved. Germline CDR1 MNHNY, CDR2 SVGAGI (reference sequence). V lost 7 bases, J lost 0 bases, and 13 bases lay in between. This CDR3 is built from 15 residues. The CDR3 DNA follows: TGTGCCAGCACTCCCCTGGGTCTCTCTGGAAACACCATATATTTT. Its protein product is CASTPLGLSGNTIYF.

The rearrangement uses TRBV7-8 and TRBJ2-1; a possible D gene is TRBD2 (6 bases). The CDR3 is 14 amino acids. The germline V gene has CDR1 SGHVS and CDR2 FQNEAQ. V lost 1 base and J lost 8, with 12 bases in between. The CDR3 loop reads CASSLETRGDEQFF. The CDR3, as DNA: TGTGCCAGCAGCTTAGAGACTAGGGGCGATGAGCAGTTCTTC.

The J gene is TRBJ1-5, the V gene TRBV9; 9 positions match TRBD1. The CDR3 spans 17 residues. With V trimmed by 0 bases and J by 7 bases, 11 bases remained unmatched. Germline CDR1 is SGDLS and CDR2 is YYNGEE. CDR3 nucleotides: TGTGCCAGCAGCGTAGGACCCTCGGGACAGGGAGGGCAGCCCCAGCATTTT. Its translation is CASSVGPSGQGGQPQHF.

The chain joins TRBV11-3 to TRBJ1-2, with 7 nucleotides matching TRBD1. With V trimmed by 10 bases and J by 4 bases, 12 bases remained unmatched. CDR1 and CDR2 (germline): SGHNT, YENEEA. This CDR3 has 14 amino acids. The CDR3 is CAISNWDSCYGYTF. DNA of the CDR3: TGTGCCATTTCGAATTGGGACAGCTGCTATGGCTACACCTTC.

CDR3 DNA sequence: TGTGCCAGCAGCTTCGACACGAACACTGAAGCTTTCTTT. Its translation is CASSFDTNTEAFF. The chain employs TRBV7-2 and TRBJ1-1; D is unresolved. Germline assignment: CDR1 SGHTA and CDR2 FQGNSA. V was clipped by 3 bases and J by 1 base, with 6 bases between them. The CDR3 sequence is 13 residues long.

The chain joins TRBV6-4 to TRBJ1-6; tentatively, D is TRBD1 (5 bases). V lost 4 bases and J 0 bases, leaving 10 bases between the germline ends. The germline V gene has CDR1 MRHNA and CDR2 SNTAGT. The CDR3 contains 16 residues. CDR3 amino acids: CASSGQSSSYNSPLHF. The CDR3 coding sequence is TGTGCCAGCAGTGGACAGTCTAGCTCCTATAATTCACCCCTCCACTTT.

V and J are TRBV9 and TRBJ2-3; 10 bases match TRBD2. Germline V gene data show CDR1 as SGDLS and CDR2 as YYNGEE. This CDR3 is 15 amino acids long. Unmatched junction bases numbered 2, after V lost 3 bases and J lost 1 base. CDR3: CASSATSGGTDTQYF. In DNA, the CDR3 is TGTGCCAGCAGCGCTACTAGCGGGGGCACAGATACGCAGTATTTT.

This rearrangement joins TRBV9 to TRBJ1-3, with TRBD1 as a possible D gene (5 bases). The CDR3 runs to 13 residues. The ends were cut back, 4 bases at V and 3 bases at J, with 8 bases in the middle. The germline CDR1 and CDR2 sequences are SGDLS and YYNGEE. CDR3 bases: TGTGCCAGCAGCCCCCAGGGTGGAAACACCATATATTTT. Translating gives CASSPQGGNTIYF.